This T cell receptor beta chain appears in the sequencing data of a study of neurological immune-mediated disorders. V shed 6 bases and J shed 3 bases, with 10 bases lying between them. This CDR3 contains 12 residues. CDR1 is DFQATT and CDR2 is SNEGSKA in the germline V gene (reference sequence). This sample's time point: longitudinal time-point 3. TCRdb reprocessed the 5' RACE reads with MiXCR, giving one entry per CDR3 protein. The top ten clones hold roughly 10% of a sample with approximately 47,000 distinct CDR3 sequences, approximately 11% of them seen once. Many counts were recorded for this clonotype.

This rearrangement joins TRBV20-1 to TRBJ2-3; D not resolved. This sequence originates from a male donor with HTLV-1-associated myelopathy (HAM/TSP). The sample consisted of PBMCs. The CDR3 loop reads CSATDGTDTQYF. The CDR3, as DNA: TGCAGTGCCACGGACGGAACAGATACGCAGTATTTT.